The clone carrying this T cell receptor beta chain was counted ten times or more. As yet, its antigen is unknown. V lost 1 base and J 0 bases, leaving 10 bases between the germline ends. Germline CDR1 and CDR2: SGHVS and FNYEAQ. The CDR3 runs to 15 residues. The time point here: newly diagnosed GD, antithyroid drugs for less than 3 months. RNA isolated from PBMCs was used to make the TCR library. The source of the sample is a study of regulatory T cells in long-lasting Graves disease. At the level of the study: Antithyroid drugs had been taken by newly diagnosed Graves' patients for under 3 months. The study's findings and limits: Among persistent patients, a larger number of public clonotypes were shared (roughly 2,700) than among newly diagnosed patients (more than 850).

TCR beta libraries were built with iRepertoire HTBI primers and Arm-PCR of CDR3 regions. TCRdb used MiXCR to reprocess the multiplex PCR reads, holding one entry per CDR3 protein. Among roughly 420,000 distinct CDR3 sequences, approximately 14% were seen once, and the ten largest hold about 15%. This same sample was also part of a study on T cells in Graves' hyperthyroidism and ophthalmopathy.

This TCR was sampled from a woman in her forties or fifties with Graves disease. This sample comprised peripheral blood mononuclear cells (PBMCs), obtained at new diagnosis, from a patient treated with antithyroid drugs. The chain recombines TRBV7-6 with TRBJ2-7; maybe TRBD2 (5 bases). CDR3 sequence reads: CASSLGGSYSYEQYF. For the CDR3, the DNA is TGTGCCAGCAGCTTAGGTGGGAGTTACTCCTACGAGCAGTACTTC.